This TCR beta chain originates from a study of multiple sclerosis patients with progressive multifocal leukoencephalopathy. Whole-study findings and limits: Preferential TRBV-TRBJ pairings or common gene usage were not detected at PML. In most PML patients, TRB repertoires appeared less diverse by entropy.

The time point is: approximately 12 months of natalizumab therapy. Generated by immunoSEQ multiplex PCR, the TCRdb table keeps only in-frame clones and is missing some. The repertoire holds around 30,000 clones, with 90% as singletons. This clone was observed a handful of times. The antigen is not known. The CDR3 is made up of 15 amino acids. V was clipped by 9 bases and J by 0 bases; unmatched bases: 11. Germline CDR1 reads MDHEN; CDR2 reads SYDVKM. The J gene is TRBJ2-7, the V gene TRBV28; 7 bases line up with TRBD1. This receptor was taken from a human donor with multiple sclerosis. Specimen: PBMCs, collected from a patient treated with natalizumab. The CDR3 DNA sequence: TGTGCCAGTTCGACGCCGGGACAGAGCTCCTACGAGCAGTACTTC. It is translated as CASSTPGQSSYEQYF.